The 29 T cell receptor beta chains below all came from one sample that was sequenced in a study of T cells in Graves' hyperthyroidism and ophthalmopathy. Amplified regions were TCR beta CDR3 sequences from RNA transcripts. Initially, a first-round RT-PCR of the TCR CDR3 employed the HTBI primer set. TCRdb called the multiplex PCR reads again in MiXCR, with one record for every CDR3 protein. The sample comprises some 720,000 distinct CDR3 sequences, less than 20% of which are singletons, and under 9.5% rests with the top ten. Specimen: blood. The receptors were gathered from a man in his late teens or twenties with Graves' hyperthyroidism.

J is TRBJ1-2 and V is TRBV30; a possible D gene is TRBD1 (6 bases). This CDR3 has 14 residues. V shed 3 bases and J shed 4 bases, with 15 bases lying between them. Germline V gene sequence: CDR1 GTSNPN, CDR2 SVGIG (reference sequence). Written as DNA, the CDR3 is TGTGCCTGGAGCCCCGGGGGCTCGCGCTATGGCTACACCTTC. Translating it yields CAWSPGGSRYGYTF.

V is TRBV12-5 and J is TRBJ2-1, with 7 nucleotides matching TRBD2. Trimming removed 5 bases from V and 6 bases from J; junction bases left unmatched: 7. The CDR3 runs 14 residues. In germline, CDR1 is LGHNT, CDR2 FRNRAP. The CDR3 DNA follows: TGTGCTAGTGGTCCGGGACTATCCGTCAATGAGCAGTTCTTC. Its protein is CASGPGLSVNEQFF. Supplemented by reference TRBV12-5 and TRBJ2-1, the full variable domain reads DARVTQTPRHKVTEMGQEVTMRCQPILGHNTVFWYRQTMMQGLELLAYFRNRAPLDDSGMPKDRFSAEMPDATLATLKIQPSEPRDSAVYFCASGPGLSVNEQFFGPGTRLTVL.

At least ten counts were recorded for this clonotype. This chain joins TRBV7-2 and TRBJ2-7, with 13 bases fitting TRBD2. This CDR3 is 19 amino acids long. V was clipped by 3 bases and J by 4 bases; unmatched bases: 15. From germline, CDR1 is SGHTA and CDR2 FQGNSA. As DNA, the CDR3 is TGTGCCAGCAGCTTCATCGCCGGACTAGCGGGAGTAATTGTGTACGAGCAGTACTTC. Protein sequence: CASSFIAGLAGVIVYEQYF.

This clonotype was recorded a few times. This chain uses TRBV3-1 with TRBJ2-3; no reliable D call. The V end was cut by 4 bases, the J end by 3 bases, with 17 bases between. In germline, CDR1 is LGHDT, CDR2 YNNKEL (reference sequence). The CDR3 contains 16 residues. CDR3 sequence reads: CASSPGYLESTDTQYF. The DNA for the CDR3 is TGTGCCAGCAGCCCCGGATATCTAGAAAGTACAGATACGCAGTATTTT.

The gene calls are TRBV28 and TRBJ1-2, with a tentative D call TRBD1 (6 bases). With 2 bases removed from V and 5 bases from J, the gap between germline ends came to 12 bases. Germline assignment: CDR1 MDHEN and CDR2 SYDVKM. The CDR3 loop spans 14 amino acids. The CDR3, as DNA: TGTGCCAGCAGTTTACCGGGGGGCGCTTATGGCTACACCTTC. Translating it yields CASSLPGGAYGYTF.

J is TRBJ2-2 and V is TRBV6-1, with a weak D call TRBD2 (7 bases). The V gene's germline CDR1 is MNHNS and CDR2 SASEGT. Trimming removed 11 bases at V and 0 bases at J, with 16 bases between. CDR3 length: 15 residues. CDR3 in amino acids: CAGLGGGPNTGELFF. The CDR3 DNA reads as TGTGCCGGCCTAGGGGGGGGACCGAACACCGGGGAGCTGTTTTTT.

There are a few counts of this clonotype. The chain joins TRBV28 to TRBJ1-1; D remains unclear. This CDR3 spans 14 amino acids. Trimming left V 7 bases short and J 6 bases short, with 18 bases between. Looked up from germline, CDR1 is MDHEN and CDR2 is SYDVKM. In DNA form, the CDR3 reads TGTGCCAGCATCCTGGGCTCTCCGGTCGCTGAAGCTTTCTTT. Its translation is CASILGSPVAEAFF.

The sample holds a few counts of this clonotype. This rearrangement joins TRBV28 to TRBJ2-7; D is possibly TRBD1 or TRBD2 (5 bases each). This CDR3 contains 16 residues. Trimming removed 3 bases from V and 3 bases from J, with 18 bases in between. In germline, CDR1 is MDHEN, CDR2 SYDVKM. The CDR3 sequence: CASSFSVGEWGYEQYF. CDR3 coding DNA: TGTGCCAGCAGTTTTTCGGTGGGGGAGTGGGGCTACGAGCAGTACTTC.

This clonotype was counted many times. CDR3 amino acids: CASSRQGGDYEQYF. CDR3 DNA sequence: TGCGCCAGCAGTCGACAGGGAGGGGACTACGAGCAGTACTTC. The chain has TRBV4-1 and TRBJ2-7; possibly TRBD1 or TRBD2 for D (7 bases each). Germline assignment: CDR1 MGHRA and CDR2 YSYEKL. The CDR3 extends over 14 amino acids. The V end was cut by 6 bases, the J end by 3 bases, with 15 bases between.

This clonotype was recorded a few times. The CDR3 sequence: CASSYGAPNTGELFF. The CDR3 nucleotides read TGTGCCAGCAGTTACGGGGCGCCGAACACCGGGGAGCTGTTTTTT. The chain combines TRBV6-5 with TRBJ2-2, with D perhaps matching TRBD1 (5 bases). This CDR3 comprises 15 residues. Germline V gene data show CDR1 as MNHEY and CDR2 as SVGAGI. The V end lost 2 bases, the J end lost 0 bases, and 7 bases lay between the germline ends.

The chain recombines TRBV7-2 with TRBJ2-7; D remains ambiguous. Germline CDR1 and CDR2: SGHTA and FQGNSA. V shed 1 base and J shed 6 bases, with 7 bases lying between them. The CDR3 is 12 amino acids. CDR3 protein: CASSLDLGEQYF. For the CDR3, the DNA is TGTGCCAGCAGCTTAGATCTAGGCGAGCAGTACTTC.

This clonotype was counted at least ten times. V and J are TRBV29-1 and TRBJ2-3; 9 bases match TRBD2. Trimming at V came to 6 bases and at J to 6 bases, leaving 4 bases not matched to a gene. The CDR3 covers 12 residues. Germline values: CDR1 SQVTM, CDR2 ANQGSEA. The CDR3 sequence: CSVVTSGDTQYF. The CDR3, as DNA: TGCAGCGTCGTGACTAGCGGTGATACGCAGTATTTT.

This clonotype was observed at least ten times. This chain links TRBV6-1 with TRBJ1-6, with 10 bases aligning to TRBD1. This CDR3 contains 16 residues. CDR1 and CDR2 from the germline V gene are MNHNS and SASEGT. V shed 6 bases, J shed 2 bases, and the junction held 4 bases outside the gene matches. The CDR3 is CASRDGTGAYNSPLHF. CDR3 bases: TGTGCCAGCAGGGATGGGACAGGGGCCTATAATTCACCCCTCCACTTT.

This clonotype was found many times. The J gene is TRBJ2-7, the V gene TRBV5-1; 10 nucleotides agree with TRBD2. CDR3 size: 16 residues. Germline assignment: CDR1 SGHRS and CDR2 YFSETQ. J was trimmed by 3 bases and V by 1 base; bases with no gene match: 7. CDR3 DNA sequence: TGCGCCAGCAGCTTGTCTCCTAGCGGGAGTTTCTACGAGCAGTACTTC. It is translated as CASSLSPSGSFYEQYF.

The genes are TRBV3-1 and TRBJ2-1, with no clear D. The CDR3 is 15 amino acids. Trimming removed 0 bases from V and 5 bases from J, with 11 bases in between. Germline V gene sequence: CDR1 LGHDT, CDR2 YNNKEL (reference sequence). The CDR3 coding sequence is TGTGCCAGCAGCCAAGATTCGCTAAGACACAATGAGCAGTTCTTC. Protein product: CASSQDSLRHNEQFF.

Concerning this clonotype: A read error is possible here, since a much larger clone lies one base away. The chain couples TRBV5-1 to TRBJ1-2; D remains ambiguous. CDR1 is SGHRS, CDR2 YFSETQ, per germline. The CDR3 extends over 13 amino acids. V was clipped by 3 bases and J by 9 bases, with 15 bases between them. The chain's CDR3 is CASSSHGSRSYTF. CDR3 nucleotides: TGCGCCAGCAGCTCCCACGGGAGCCGGAGCTACACCTTC.

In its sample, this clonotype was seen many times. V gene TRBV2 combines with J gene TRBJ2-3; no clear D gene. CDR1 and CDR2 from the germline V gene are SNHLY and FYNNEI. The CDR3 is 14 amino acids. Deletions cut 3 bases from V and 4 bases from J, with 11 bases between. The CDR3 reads CASSDARAADTQYF. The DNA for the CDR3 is TGTGCCAGCAGTGACGCTAGGGCGGCAGATACGCAGTATTTT.

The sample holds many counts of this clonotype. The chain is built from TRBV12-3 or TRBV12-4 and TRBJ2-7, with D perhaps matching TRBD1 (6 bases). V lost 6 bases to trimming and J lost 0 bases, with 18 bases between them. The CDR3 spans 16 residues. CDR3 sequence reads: CASSKGSGVNSYEQYF. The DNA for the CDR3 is TGTGCCAGCAGCAAAGGGTCAGGGGTGAACTCCTACGAGCAGTACTTC.

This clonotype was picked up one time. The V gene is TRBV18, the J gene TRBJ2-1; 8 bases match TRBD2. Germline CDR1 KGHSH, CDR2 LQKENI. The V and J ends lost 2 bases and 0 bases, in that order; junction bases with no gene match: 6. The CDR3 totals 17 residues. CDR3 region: CASSPASGPSSYNEQFF. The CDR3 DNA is TGTGCCAGCTCACCAGCTAGCGGGCCAAGCTCCTACAATGAGCAGTTCTTC.

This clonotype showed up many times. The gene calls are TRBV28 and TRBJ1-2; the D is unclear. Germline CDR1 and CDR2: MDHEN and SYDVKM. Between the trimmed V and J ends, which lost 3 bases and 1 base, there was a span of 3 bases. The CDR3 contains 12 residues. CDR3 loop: CASSFSNYGYTF. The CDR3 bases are TGTGCCAGCAGTTTCAGTAACTATGGCTACACCTTC.

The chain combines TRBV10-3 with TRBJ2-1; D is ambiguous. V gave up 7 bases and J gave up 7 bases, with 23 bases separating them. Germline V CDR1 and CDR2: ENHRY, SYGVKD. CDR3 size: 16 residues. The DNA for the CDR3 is TGTGCCATCACTCCAGCTGAACTCACGATTCGGAATGAGCAGTTCTTC. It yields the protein CAITPAELTIRNEQFF.

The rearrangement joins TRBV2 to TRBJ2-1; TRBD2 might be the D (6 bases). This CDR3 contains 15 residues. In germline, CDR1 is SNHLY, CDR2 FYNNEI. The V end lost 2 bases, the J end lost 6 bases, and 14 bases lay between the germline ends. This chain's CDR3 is CASSEMRGNFNEQFF. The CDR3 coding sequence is TGTGCCAGCAGTGAAATGCGGGGAAATTTCAATGAGCAGTTCTTC.

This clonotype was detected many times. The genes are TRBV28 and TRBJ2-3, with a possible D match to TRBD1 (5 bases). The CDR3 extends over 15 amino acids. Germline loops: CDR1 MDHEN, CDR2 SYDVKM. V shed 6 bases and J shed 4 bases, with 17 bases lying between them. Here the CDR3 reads CASSPRGVGADTQYF. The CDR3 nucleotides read TGTGCCAGCAGCCCAAGGGGTGTTGGAGCAGATACGCAGTATTTT.

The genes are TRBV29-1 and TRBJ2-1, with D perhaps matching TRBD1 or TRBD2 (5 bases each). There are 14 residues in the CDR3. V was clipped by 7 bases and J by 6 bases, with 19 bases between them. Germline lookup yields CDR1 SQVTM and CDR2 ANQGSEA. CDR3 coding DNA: TGCAGCGCATACGTGGGACCCCCGCGCAATGAGCAGTTCTTC. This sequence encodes CSAYVGPPRNEQFF.

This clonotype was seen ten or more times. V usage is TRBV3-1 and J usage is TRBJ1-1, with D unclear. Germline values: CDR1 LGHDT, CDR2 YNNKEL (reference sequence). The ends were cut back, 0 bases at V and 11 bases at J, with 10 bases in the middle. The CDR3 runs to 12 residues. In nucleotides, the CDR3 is TGTGCCAGCAGCCAAGATAGGACCAAGGCTTTCTTT. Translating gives CASSQDRTKAFF.

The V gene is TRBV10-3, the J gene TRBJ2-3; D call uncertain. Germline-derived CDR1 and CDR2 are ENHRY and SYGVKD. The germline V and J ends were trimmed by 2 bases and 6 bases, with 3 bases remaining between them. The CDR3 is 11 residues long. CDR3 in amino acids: CAISEKDTQYF. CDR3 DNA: TGTGCCATCAGTGAGAAGGATACGCAGTATTTT.

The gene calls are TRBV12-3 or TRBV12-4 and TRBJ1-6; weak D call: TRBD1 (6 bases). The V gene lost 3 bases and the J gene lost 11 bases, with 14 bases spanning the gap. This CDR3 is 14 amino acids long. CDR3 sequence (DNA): TGTGCCAGCAGTTTTAGGGAAGGGGGGACACCCCTCCACTTT. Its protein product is CASSFREGGTPLHF.

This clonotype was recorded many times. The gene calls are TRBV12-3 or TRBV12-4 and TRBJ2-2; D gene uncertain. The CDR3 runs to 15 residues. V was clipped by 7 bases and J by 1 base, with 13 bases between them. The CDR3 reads CASNPRSENTGELFF. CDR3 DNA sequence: TGTGCCAGCAACCCAAGGTCCGAGAACACCGGGGAGCTGTTTTTT.

The CDR3 DNA sequence: TGCGCCAGCAGCTTGGAGGCGGGAGGATCAGGGGAGCAGTACTTC. This codes for CASSLEAGGSGEQYF. The gene calls are TRBV5-1 and TRBJ2-7; 8 bases match TRBD2. CDR1 and CDR2 from the germline V gene are SGHRS and YFSETQ. Losses at the gene ends were 0 bases for V and 7 bases for J; bases not matched to a gene: 9. CDR3 length equals 15 residues. The full variable domain, with the rest looked up from reference TRBV5-1 and TRBJ2-7, is KAGVTQTPRYLIKTRGQQVTLSCSPISGHRSVSWYQQTPGQGLQFLFEYFSETQRNKGNFPGRFSGRQFSNSRSEMNVSTLELGDSALYLCASSLEAGGSGEQYFGPGTRLTVT.